These T cell receptor beta chains were read from a single sample in a study of shared clonotypes between healthy human individuals. Profiling relied on immunoSEQ multiplex PCR, and the TCRdb table lists in-frame clones only, not all of them. The table records more than 900,000 clones, 75% to 85% of them present only once. Specimen: memory CD4+ T cells from PBMCs. These TCRs come from a man aged 18-30 years in good health. Some clones in this sample may be carry-over from other donors' samples. The CDR3 runs from the conserved cysteine through the conserved F or W. Each record gives: J gene, D gene, V gene, clone size, CDR3 protein, CDR3 DNA. D genes are given only for firm matches. The size field is filled for only some rows; it gives once, few, many or a size class.

j_call: TRBJ2-3; d_call: .; v_call: TRBV5-1; clone_size: .; cdr3_aa: CASSLGVGSTDTQYF; cdr3_nt: TGCGCCAGCAGCTTGGGAGTAGGTAGCACAGATACGCAGTATTTT
j_call: TRBJ2-3; d_call: .; v_call: TRBV30; clone_size: .; cdr3_aa: CAFGRDTDTQYF; cdr3_nt: TGTGCCTTTGGACGGGACACAGATACGCAGTATTTT
j_call: TRBJ2-3; d_call: TRBD2; v_call: TRBV5-1; clone_size: few; cdr3_aa: CASSGPLAGGWGDTQYF; cdr3_nt: TGCGCCAGCAGCGGACCATTAGCGGGAGGCTGGGGAGATACGCAGTATTTT
j_call: TRBJ1-5; d_call: .; v_call: TRBV11-2; clone_size: .; cdr3_aa: CASSYSGGGQPQHF; cdr3_nt: TGTGCCAGCAGCTACTCAGGCGGGGGTCAGCCCCAGCATTTT
j_call: TRBJ2-4; d_call: TRBD1; v_call: TRBV11-2; clone_size: .; cdr3_aa: CASSLDRPTGTIQYF; cdr3_nt: TGTGCCAGCAGCTTAGATAGACCGACAGGGACCATTCAGTACTTC
j_call: TRBJ1-2; d_call: TRBD1; v_call: TRBV11-2; clone_size: .; cdr3_aa: CASSLPQWTGGGGYTF; cdr3_nt: TGTGCCAGCAGCTTACCCCAATGGACAGGGGGAGGTGGCTACACCTTC
j_call: TRBJ1-4; d_call: TRBD1; v_call: TRBV28; clone_size: .; cdr3_aa: CASSEQGYEKLFF; cdr3_nt: TGTGCCAGCAGCGAACAGGGGTATGAAAAACTGTTTTTT
j_call: TRBJ2-7; d_call: .; v_call: TRBV10-1; clone_size: few; cdr3_aa: CASSESESSYEQYF; cdr3_nt: TGCGCCAGCAGTGAGTCGGAGAGCTCCTACGAGCAGTACTTC
j_call: TRBJ1-2; d_call: .; v_call: TRBV7-9; clone_size: .; cdr3_aa: CASSPSPANYGYTF; cdr3_nt: TGTGCCAGCAGCCCCAGCCCCGCTAACTATGGCTACACCTTC
j_call: TRBJ1-3; d_call: .; v_call: TRBV9; clone_size: .; cdr3_aa: CASSPGDSGNTIYF; cdr3_nt: TGTGCCAGCAGCCCAGGGGATTCAGGAAACACCATATATTTT
j_call: TRBJ2-1; d_call: .; v_call: TRBV6-4; clone_size: .; cdr3_aa: CASSVGSEQFF; cdr3_nt: TGTGCCAGCAGTGTAGGGAGCGAGCAGTTCTTC
j_call: TRBJ2-7; d_call: .; v_call: TRBV30; clone_size: .; cdr3_aa: CAWRGPHEQYF; cdr3_nt: TGTGCCTGGAGAGGACCTCACGAGCAGTACTTC
j_call: TRBJ1-2; d_call: TRBD1; v_call: TRBV6-5; clone_size: .; cdr3_aa: CASSYNRGTGYTF; cdr3_nt: TGTGCCAGCAGTTACAACAGGGGGACCGGCTACACCTTC
j_call: TRBJ2-7; d_call: TRBD1; v_call: TRBV4-1; clone_size: .; cdr3_aa: CASSLREGQGGSYEQYF; cdr3_nt: TGCGCCAGCAGCTTAAGAGAGGGACAGGGTGGATCCTACGAGCAGTACTTC
j_call: TRBJ2-5; d_call: TRBD1; v_call: TRBV4-2; clone_size: .; cdr3_aa: CASSPSRQGGETQYF; cdr3_nt: TGTGCCAGCAGCCCGAGTAGACAGGGCGGGGAGACCCAGTACTTC
j_call: TRBJ2-3; d_call: .; v_call: TRBV7-9; clone_size: many; cdr3_aa: CASSVSASTDTQYF; cdr3_nt: TGTGCCAGCAGCGTTTCGGCGTCGACAGATACGCAGTATTTT
j_call: TRBJ2-3; d_call: .; v_call: TRBV11-2; clone_size: .; cdr3_aa: CASSSLRGNTQYF; cdr3_nt: TGTGCCAGCAGCTCTCTTCGGGGAAATACGCAGTATTTT
j_call: TRBJ2-1; d_call: TRBD1; v_call: TRBV7-2; clone_size: .; cdr3_aa: CASSLTGDSYNEQFF; cdr3_nt: TGTGCCAGCAGCTTAACAGGGGACTCCTACAATGAGCAGTTCTTC
j_call: TRBJ2-5; d_call: .; v_call: TRBV28; clone_size: .; cdr3_aa: CASSDRTVRRETQYF; cdr3_nt: TGTGCCAGCAGTGATAGGACGGTGAGGAGAGAGACCCAGTACTTC
j_call: TRBJ1-4; d_call: .; v_call: TRBV4-3; clone_size: .; cdr3_aa: CASSQDRGHDEKLFF; cdr3_nt: TGCGCCAGCAGCCAAGACCGGGGGCATGATGAAAAACTGTTTTTT
j_call: TRBJ1-5; d_call: TRBD1; v_call: TRBV19; clone_size: .; cdr3_aa: CASSGTGDPSNQPQHF; cdr3_nt: TGTGCCAGTAGTGGGACAGGGGATCCTAGCAATCAGCCCCAGCATTTT
j_call: TRBJ2-1; d_call: TRBD2; v_call: TRBV28; clone_size: few; cdr3_aa: CASSPWREGRGEQFF; cdr3_nt: TGTGCCAGCAGTCCCTGGCGGGAGGGCCGCGGTGAGCAGTTCTTC
j_call: TRBJ1-2; d_call: TRBD1; v_call: TRBV14; clone_size: .; cdr3_aa: CASSQYRGPRNYGYTF; cdr3_nt: TGTGCCAGCAGCCAATACAGGGGCCCCCGGAACTATGGCTACACCTTC
j_call: TRBJ2-1; d_call: TRBD2; v_call: TRBV9; clone_size: many; cdr3_aa: CASRPWEGGNEQFF; cdr3_nt: TGTGCCAGCAGACCCTGGGAGGGAGGGAATGAGCAGTTCTTC